This is a list of T cell receptor beta chains from one sample in a study of OX40 agonist ivuxolimab in advanced cancers. Clones were read by immunoSEQ multiplex PCR, and TCRdb kept only the in-frame ones, dropping some. Of about 94,000 clones in the sample, around 87% were seen once. The sample here was CD4+ or CD8+ T cells sorted from blood, taken in a trial of the OX40 agonist ivuxolimab. The origin of the receptors is an adult with an advanced solid tumor such as melanoma, head and neck, liver or kidney cancer. Each CDR3 is given with its conserved first and last residue. D genes are given only for firm matches. Size is stated for part of the rows, as once, few or many counts, or as a class when the clone is expanded.

TRBJ1-1,.,.,TRBV19,TGTGCCAGTAGTATAAGATTGAACACTGAAGCTTTCTTT,CASSIRLNTEAFF
TRBJ2-1,once,.,TRBV5-4,TGTGCCAGCAGCTTGGCTGGGGCCTCCTACAATGAGCAGTTCTTC,CASSLAGASYNEQFF
TRBJ2-1,.,TRBD2,TRBV19,TGTGCCAGTAGTAAGACTAGCGGGGGCCTATCCTGGGATGAGCAGTTCTTC,CASSKTSGGLSWDEQFF
TRBJ2-5,.,.,TRBV7-2,TGTGCCAGCAGCTTCTCCAGGGAGACCCAGTACTTC,CASSFSRETQYF
TRBJ2-7,.,.,TRBV5-1,TGCGCCAGCGCGGGGCAGGGGACCTCCTACGAGCAGTACTTC,CASAGQGTSYEQYF
TRBJ2-7,.,TRBD2,TRBV30,TGTGCCTGGAGGAGGGCTAGCGGGGGAACCTACGAGCAGTACTTC,CAWRRASGGTYEQYF
TRBJ2-3,.,TRBD2,TRBV6-1,TGTGCCAGCAGTGAATCTCAGGCTAGCGGGGGAATGGCAGATACGCAGTATTTT,CASSESQASGGMADTQYF
TRBJ2-3,.,.,TRBV7-2,TGTGCCAGCAGCTTAGGCAGGCGTGGAGATACGCAGTATTTT,CASSLGRRGDTQYF
TRBJ1-4,.,.,TRBV6-4,TGTGCCAGCAGTGACTCGATCGGCAGTAAGGAACAAAAACTGTTTTTT,CASSDSIGSKEQKLFF
TRBJ1-6,.,TRBD1,TRBV5-6,TGTGCCAGCAGCTTAACGACAGGGGGCAACAGTTCACCCCTCCACTTT,CASSLTTGGNSSPLHF
TRBJ2-5,.,TRBD1,TRBV9,TGTGCCAGCAGCTACCGACAGGGAGAAGAGACCCAGTACTTC,CASSYRQGEETQYF